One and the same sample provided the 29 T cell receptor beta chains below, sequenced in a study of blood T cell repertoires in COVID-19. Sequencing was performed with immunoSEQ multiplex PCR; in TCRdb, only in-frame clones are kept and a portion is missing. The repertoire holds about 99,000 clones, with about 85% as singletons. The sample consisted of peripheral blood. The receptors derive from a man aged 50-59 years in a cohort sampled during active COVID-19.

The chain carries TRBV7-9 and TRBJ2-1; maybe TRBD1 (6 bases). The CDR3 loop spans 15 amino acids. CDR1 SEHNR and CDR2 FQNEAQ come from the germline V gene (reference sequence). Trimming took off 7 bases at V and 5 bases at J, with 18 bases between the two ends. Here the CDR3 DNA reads TGTGCCAGCAACAATTGGCAGGGGTTCAACAATGAGCAGTTCTTC. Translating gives CASNNWQGFNNEQFF.

CDR3 sequence reads: CASSFVAGGNEKLFF. CDR3 nucleotide sequence: TGTGCCAGCAGTTTCGTGGCAGGGGGTAATGAAAAACTGTTTTTT. This chain joins TRBV28 and TRBJ1-4; 7 bases map to TRBD1. J gave up 4 bases and V 3 bases, and 5 bases lay outside the gene matches. The CDR3 has 15 residues. Germline V gene sequence: CDR1 MDHEN, CDR2 SYDVKM.

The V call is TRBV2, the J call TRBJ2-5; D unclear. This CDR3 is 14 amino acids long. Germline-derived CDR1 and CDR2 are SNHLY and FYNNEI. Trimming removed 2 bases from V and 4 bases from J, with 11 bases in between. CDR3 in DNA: TGTGCCAGCAGTGAATTTCTGCTAAGAGAGACCCAGTACTTC. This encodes CASSEFLLRETQYF.

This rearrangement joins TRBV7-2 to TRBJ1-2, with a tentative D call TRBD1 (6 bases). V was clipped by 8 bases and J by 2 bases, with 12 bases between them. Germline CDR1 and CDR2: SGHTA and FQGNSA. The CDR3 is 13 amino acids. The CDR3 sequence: CASDRDTNYGYTF. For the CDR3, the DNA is TGTGCCAGCGACCGGGACACCAACTATGGCTACACCTTC.

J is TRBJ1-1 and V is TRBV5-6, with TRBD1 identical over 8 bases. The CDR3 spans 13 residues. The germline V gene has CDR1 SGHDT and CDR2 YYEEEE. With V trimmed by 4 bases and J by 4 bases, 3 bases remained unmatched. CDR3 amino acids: CASSQGARTEAFF. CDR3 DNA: TGTGCCAGCAGCCAGGGGGCTCGCACTGAAGCTTTCTTT.

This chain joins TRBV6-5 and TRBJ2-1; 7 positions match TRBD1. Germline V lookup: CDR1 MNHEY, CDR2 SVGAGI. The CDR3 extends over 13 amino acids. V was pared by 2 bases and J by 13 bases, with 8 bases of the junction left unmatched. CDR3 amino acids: CASSYTRQGPQFF. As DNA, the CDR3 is TGTGCCAGCAGTTACACCAGACAGGGTCCTCAGTTCTTC.

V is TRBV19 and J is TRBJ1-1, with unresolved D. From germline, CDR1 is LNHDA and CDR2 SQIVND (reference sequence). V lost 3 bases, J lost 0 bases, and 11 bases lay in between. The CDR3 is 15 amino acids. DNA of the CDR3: TGTGCCAGTAGTATCTCGGCACTAATGAACACTGAAGCTTTCTTT. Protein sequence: CASSISALMNTEAFF.

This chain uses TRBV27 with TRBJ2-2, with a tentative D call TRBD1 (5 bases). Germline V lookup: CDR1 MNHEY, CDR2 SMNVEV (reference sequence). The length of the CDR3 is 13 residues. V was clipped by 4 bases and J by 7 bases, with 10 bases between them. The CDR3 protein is CASSSWGGGELFF. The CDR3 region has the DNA TGTGCCAGCAGTTCGTGGGGCGGCGGGGAGCTGTTTTTT.

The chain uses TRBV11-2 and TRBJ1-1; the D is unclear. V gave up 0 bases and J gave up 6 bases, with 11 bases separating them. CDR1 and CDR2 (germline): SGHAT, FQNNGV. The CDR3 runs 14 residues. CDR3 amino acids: CASSLDLGFPEAFF. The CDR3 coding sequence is TGTGCCAGCAGCTTAGATCTCGGGTTCCCTGAAGCTTTCTTT.

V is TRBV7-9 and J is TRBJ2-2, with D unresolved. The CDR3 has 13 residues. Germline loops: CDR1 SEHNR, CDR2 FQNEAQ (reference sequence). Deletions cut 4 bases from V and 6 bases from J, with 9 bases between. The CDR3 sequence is CASSSVVAGELFF. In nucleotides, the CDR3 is TGTGCCAGCAGCTCCGTAGTAGCCGGGGAGCTGTTTTTT.

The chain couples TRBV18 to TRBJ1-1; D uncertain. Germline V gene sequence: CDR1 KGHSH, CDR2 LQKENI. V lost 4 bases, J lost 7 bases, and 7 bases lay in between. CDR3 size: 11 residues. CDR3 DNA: TGTGCCAGCTCACTTGCGAATGAAGCTTTCTTT. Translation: CASSLANEAFF.

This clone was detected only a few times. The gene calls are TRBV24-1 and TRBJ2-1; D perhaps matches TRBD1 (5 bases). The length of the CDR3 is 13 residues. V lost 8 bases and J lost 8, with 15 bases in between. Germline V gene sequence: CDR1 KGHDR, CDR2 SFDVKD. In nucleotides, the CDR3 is TGTGCCACCAACCCAGGGTTCGGTTATGAGCAGTTCTTC. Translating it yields CATNPGFGYEQFF.

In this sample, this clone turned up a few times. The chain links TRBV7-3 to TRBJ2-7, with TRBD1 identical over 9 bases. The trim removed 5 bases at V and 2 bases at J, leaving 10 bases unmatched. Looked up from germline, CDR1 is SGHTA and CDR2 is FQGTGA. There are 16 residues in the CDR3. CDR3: CASSPRGQGGTYEQYF. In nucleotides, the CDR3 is TGTGCCAGCAGCCCCAGGGGACAGGGAGGAACCTACGAGCAGTACTTC.

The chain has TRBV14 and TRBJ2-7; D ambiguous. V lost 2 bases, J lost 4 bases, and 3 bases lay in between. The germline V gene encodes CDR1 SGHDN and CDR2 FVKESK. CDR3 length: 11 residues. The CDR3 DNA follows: TGTGCCAGCAGCCAACCGTACGAGCAGTACGTC. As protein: CASSQPYEQYV.

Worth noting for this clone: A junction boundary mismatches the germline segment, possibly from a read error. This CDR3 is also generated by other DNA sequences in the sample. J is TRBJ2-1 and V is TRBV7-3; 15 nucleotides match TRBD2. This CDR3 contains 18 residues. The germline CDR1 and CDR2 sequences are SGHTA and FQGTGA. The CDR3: CASSAWTSGGAMRNEQFF. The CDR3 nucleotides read TGCGCCAGCAGCGCCTGGACTAGCGGGGGGGCCATGCGCAATGAGCAGTTCTTC.

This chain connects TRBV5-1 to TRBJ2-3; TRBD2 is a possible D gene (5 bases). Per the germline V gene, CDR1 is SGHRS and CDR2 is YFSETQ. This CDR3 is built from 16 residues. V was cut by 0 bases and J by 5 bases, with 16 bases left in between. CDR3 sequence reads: CASSLGSRGSLDTQYF. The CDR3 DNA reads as TGCGCCAGCAGCTTGGGTTCACGGGGAAGTTTAGATACGCAGTATTTT.

The CDR3 bases are TGTGCCAGTAGTATTCGACAGTATGATAGCAATCAGCCCCAGCATTTT. The encoded protein is CASSIRQYDSNQPQHF. V is TRBV19 and J is TRBJ1-5; possibly TRBD1 for D (5 bases). Trimming removed 3 bases at V and 0 bases at J, with 12 bases between. The germline V gene encodes CDR1 LNHDA and CDR2 SQIVND (reference sequence). The CDR3 is made up of 16 amino acids.

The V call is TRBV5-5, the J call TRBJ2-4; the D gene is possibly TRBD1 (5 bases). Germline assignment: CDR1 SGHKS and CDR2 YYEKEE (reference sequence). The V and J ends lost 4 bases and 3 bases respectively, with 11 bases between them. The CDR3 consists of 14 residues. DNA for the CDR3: TGTGCCAGCAGCCCGAGGACACTCAAAAACATTCAGTACTTC. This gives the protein CASSPRTLKNIQYF.

CDR3 DNA: TGTGCCAGCAGACCCTCGGTTGGTAATCAGCCCCAGCATTTT. Encoded protein: CASRPSVGNQPQHF. This chain uses TRBV2 with TRBJ1-5, with no clear D. The CDR3 runs to 14 residues. Germline assignment: CDR1 SNHLY and CDR2 FYNNEI. The V end lost 6 bases, the J end lost 4 bases, and 13 bases lay between the germline ends. The variable domain in full, completed from reference TRBV2 and TRBJ1-5, reads EPEVTQTPSHQVTQMGQEVILRCVPISNHLYFYWYRQILGQKVEFLVSFYNNEISEKSEIFDDQFSVERPDGSNFTLKIRSTKLEDSAMYFCASRPSVGNQPQHFGDGTRLSIL.

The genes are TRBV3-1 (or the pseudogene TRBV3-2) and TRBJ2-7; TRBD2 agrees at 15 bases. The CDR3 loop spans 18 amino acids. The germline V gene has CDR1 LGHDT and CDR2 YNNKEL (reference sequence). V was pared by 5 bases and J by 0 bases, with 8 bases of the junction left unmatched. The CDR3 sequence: CASSVGTSGGRSSYEQYF. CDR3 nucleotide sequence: TGTGCCAGCAGCGTTGGGACTAGCGGGGGGCGAAGCTCCTACGAGCAGTACTTC.

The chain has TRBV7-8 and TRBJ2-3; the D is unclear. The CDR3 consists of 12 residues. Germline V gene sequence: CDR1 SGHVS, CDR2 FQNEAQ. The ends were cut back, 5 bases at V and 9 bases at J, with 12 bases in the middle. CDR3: CASSPTQRTQYF. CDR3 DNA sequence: TGTGCCAGCAGCCCGACACAACGCACGCAGTATTTT. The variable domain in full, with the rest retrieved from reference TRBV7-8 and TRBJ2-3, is GAGVSQSPRYKVAKRGQDVALRCDPISGHVSLFWYQQALGQGPEFLTYFQNEAQLDKSGLPSDRFFAERPEGSVSTLKIQRTQQEDSAVYLCASSPTQRTQYFGPGTRLTVL.

CDR3 loop: CASSQLTGGQNNEQFF. DNA for the CDR3: TGTGCCAGCAGCCAACTAACGGGGGGGCAGAACAATGAGCAGTTCTTC. The chain joins TRBV3-1 (or the pseudogene TRBV3-2) to TRBJ2-1, with 8 nucleotides matching TRBD2. The length of the CDR3 is 16 residues. V shed 2 bases, J shed 5 bases, and the junction held 8 bases outside the gene matches. From germline, CDR1 is LGHDT and CDR2 YNNKEL (reference sequence).

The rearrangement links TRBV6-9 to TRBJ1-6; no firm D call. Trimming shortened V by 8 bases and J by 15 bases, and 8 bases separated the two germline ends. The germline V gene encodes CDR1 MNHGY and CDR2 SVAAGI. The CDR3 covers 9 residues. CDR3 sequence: CASLLVLHF. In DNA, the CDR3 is TGTGCCAGCCTTCTAGTCCTCCACTTT.

CDR3 amino acids: CASSGPGTGANQPQHF. CDR3 in DNA: TGTGCCAGCAGTGGACCCGGGACAGGCGCGAATCAGCCCCAGCATTTT. This sequence joins TRBV2 and TRBJ1-5; 8 bases agree with TRBD1. Per the germline V gene, CDR1 is SNHLY and CDR2 is FYNNEI. J was trimmed by 4 bases and V by 4 bases; bases with no gene match: 9. This CDR3 is built from 16 residues.

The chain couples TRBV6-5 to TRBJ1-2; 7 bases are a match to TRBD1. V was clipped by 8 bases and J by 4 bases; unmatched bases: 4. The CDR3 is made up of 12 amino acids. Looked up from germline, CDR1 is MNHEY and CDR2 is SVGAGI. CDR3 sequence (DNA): TGTGCCAGCCGGGACAGACTCTATGGCTACACCTTC. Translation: CASRDRLYGYTF.

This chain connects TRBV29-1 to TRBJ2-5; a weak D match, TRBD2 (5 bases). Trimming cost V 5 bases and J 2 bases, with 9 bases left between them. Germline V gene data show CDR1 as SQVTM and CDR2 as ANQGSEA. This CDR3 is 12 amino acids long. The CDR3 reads CSVRSGQETQYF. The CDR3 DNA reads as TGCAGCGTTCGCAGCGGACAAGAGACCCAGTACTTC.

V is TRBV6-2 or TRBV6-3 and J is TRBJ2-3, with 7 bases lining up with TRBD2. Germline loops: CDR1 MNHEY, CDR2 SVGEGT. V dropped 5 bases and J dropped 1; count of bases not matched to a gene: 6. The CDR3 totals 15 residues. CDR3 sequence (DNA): TGTGCCAGCAGTACCTACCGGGGGGGCACAGATACGCAGTATTTT. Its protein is CASSTYRGGTDTQYF.

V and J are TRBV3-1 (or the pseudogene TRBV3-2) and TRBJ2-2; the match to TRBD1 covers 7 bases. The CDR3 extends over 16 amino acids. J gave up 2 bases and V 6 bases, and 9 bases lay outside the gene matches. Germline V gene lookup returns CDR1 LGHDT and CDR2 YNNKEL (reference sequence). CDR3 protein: CASSRAGGTNTGELFF. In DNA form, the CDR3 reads TGTGCCAGCAGTCGCGCAGGGGGTACTAACACCGGGGAGCTGTTTTTT.

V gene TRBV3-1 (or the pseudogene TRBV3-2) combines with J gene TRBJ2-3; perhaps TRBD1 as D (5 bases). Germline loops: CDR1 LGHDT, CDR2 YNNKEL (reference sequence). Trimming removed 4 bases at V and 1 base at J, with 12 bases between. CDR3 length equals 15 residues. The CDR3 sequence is CASSLFGAGTDTQYF. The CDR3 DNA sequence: TGTGCCAGCAGCCTTTTTGGGGCGGGCACAGATACGCAGTATTTT.